The sequence of this T cell receptor (beta chain) was determined in a study of CD8+ T cells in alopecia areata. Study overall: It was oral tofacitinib, at 5 to 10 mg twice daily, that treated patients received. General study findings and limits: It was observed that many expanded lesional clones persisted in scalp and blood during tofacitinib. Scalp samples also yield sequences from resident alphabeta T cells of normal skin.

Investigators isolated RNA and reverse transcribed it into cDNA to act as the sequencing template. TCRdb's copy holds only in-frame clones and misses some; the assay was immunoSEQ multiplex PCR. The table has tens of thousands of clones, 70% to 80% seen once. As to this clone: The antigen is undetermined.

CDR1 is SGHRS and CDR2 is YFSETQ in the germline V gene. The CDR3 covers 16 residues. Trimming shortened V by 5 bases and J by 12 bases, and 27 bases separated the two germline ends. Treatment noted: oral pan-JAK inhibitor, 5-10 mg twice daily. A FACSAria was used to sort CD4+ and CD8+ T cells. These cells came from PBMCs. Material: CD8+ T cells sorted from blood, obtained at approximately week 44, from a patient treated with tofacitinib. The clonotype comes from a human donor with alopecia areata. The chain is built from TRBV5-1 and TRBJ2-1, with D possibly matching TRBD2 (5 bases). The CDR3 DNA reads as TGCGCCAGCAGTTTTAGGTACTGGACTTCCGAGGGTGGGCAGTTCTTC. Amino acid sequence: CASSFRYWTSEGGQFF.